Sequencing of this T cell receptor (beta chain) was carried out in a study of blood T cells in healthy people across ages (dated by TCRdb to between 2015 and 2017). Regarding the complete study: In model experiments, template switching captured roughly one uniquely barcoded TCR beta cDNA molecule for every two T cells. The donors were divided into four age groups: young (average 16 years), middle-aged (approximately 41), aged (around 67) and long-lived (more than 75). Donors of different ages were randomly distributed across sequencing lanes to avoid experimental bias. For two donors (one aged 18 to 30 and one aged 80 or older), the study analyzed two additional independent replicas of 1 million unique cDNA reads from the same blood draw. The study measured age-related changes in TCR beta repertoire diversity using deep sequencing normalized with unique cDNA molecular identifiers.

Trimming removed 6 bases from V and 4 bases from J, leaving 22 bases between the germline ends. CDR1 and CDR2 are drawn from the germline V gene: MNHEY, SVGAGI. Spanning cysteine to phenylalanine, the CDR3 consists of 17 amino acids. Solely the CDR3 DNA is kept, with 51 bases framed from the first base. The library relied on 5' RACE. TCRdb records Illumina HiSeq 2500 as the sequencer. A second PCR of 7 to 11 cycles was performed with a sample-barcoded 5' primer and a J-beta primer mix. A unique molecular identifier was introduced onto each TCR beta cDNA molecule by a template-switch 5' adaptor carrying 12 random nucleotides. At least 2.5 million CDR3-containing paired-end reads were obtained from each sample. First-strand cDNA synthesis was performed from all RNA using the Mint cDNA synthesis kit, with priming by a TRBC-specific oligonucleotide. All cDNA was treated with uracil-DNA glycosylase and then went through a first 18-cycle PCR with the universal primers M1SS and BC2_uni_R. Concerning the study's data processing: For normalization, 1 million high-quality reads, each with a distinct molecular identifier, were randomly selected from each sample. Instead of being binned into consensus sequences, reads with shared molecular identifiers were discarded. MiTCR, with a Q25 quality threshold and the strictest error-elimination algorithm, was used for CDR3 identification, clonotype clustering and error correction. A nonparametric unseen species model with Euler transformation was used to estimate a lower bound on total TCR beta diversity. The raw public data were reprocessed by TCRdb itself: fastp quality trimming at Q25, MiXCR clonotype calling, in-frame beta chains only. Each CDR3 protein appears once, grouped with its most common genes and DNA. The V and J calls follow TCRdb's processing rather than the paper's. For this sample there are a few hundred thousand distinct CDR3 sequences; about 55% appear just once. The top ten clonotypes cover around 53% of the sample.

About this clonotype: Its recognized antigen is unknown. There are no base qualities to consult, and no much larger clone falls within one base.

The donors were some 36 Caucasian individuals from Russia, aged roughly 6 to 100 years, who were systemically healthy. Each donor gave approximately 9.4 milliliters of peripheral blood, drawn into EDTA-treated Vacutainer tubes. Ficoll-Paque density-gradient centrifugation was used to isolate PBMCs, with at least 6.5 million per sample. Total RNA, at least 5 micrograms per sample, was extracted from PBMCs with Trizol reagent. The percentages of naive CD45RAhigh/CD27high T cells were determined by flow cytometry on a PBMC aliquot from every donor. Broad study findings and their caveats: Estimates of total diversity based on one million sequenced T cells were considered lower bounds and underestimates. Because profiling used bulk unsorted PBMCs, naive and antigen-experienced compartments could not be compared conclusively. Because the CMV infection status of the donors was unknown, age-related changes in expanded clonotypes may potentially have been confounded. Observed TCR beta diversity per million T cells fell roughly linearly with age, and a significant reduction was already apparent by age roughly 40. The long-lived group showed more naive CD4+ T cells, fewer expanded clones and increased TCR diversity than the aged group, suggesting age selection. There was a strong correlation between observed TCR beta diversity and the percentage of naive T cells measured by flow cytometry.

The receptor's source is a man between 60 and 75 years old in good health. In this chain, TRBV6-5 is recombined with TRBJ2-1; the D region may be TRBD1 or TRBD2, each matching 5 bases equally. The material sequenced was blood. The CDR3 corresponds to CASRHSPGSIAYNEQFF. The bases read TGTGCCAGCAGACACTCGCCAGGGAGCATCGCGTACAATGAGCAGTTCTTC.